Below are 5 T cell receptor beta chains sequenced from a single sample in a study of response to subunit inactivated influenza vaccine. TCRdb used MiXCR to reprocess the RT-PCR reads, holding one entry per CDR3 protein. The sample records hundreds of thousands of distinct CDR3 sequences, over 20% being singletons. The sequences come from PBMCs from blood, collected 21 months after vaccination. The receptors originated from a man aged 45 to 70 who received an inactivated influenza vaccine.

This chain connects TRBV6-2 or TRBV6-3 to TRBJ2-7, with D possibly matching TRBD2 (5 bases). Trimming shortened V by 7 bases and J by 5 bases, and 15 bases separated the two germline ends. The germline CDR1 and CDR2 sequences are MNHEY and SVGEGT. The length of the CDR3 is 13 residues. The CDR3 DNA sequence: TGTGCCAGCACGAGACGGGGTGGCCACGAGCAGTACTTC. Translation gives CASTRRGGHEQYF.

This clonotype occurred a few times. The J gene is TRBJ1-2, the V gene TRBV11-2; 7 bases are shared with TRBD1. The CDR3 consists of 19 residues. V shed 2 bases and J 1 base; nucleotides not matched to a gene: 16. CDR1 and CDR2 from the germline V gene are SGHAT and FQNNGV. The CDR3 DNA reads as TGTGCCAGCAGCTTATGGGTTGGGGGGACAGAATTCTATAACTATGGCTACACCTTC. This gives the protein CASSLWVGGTEFYNYGYTF.

This clonotype was counted between two and nine times. The genes are TRBV3-1 and TRBJ1-2; D is unresolved. V gave up 4 bases and J gave up 0 bases, with 6 bases separating them. This CDR3 comprises 13 residues. Germline V CDR1 and CDR2: LGHDT, YNNKEL (reference sequence). CDR3: CASSPPANYGYTF. For the CDR3, the DNA is TGTGCCAGCAGCCCGCCAGCTAACTATGGCTACACCTTC.

This clonotype was observed a handful of times. V usage is TRBV7-6 and J usage is TRBJ1-4; 10 bases line up with TRBD1. The ends lost 5 bases at V and 6 bases at J; junction bases unmatched: 6. The CDR3 is 15 amino acids. Germline lookup yields CDR1 SGHVS and CDR2 FNYEAQ. The CDR3 loop reads CASSPQGQGDEKLFF. The CDR3 nucleotides are TGTGCCAGCAGCCCCCAAGGACAGGGGGATGAAAAACTGTTTTTT.

This chain uses TRBV9 with TRBJ2-7, with D possibly matching TRBD1 (5 bases). CDR1 is SGDLS, CDR2 YYNGEE, per germline. The CDR3 contains 13 residues. Trimming cost V 3 bases and J 7 bases, with 14 bases left between them. CDR3 in amino acids: CASSEGMFGEQYF. The DNA of the CDR3 is TGTGCCAGCAGCGAGGGGATGTTTGGTGAGCAGTACTTC.